Presented here are 25 T cell receptor beta chains from one specimen sequenced in a study of T cell repertoires in cytomegalovirus infection. TCRdb independently ran MiXCR on the reads; one entry per CDR3 protein. This sample has tens of thousands of distinct CDR3 sequences, with approximately 39% found just once. These receptors have no known antigen. The sample here was CD8+ T cells from cultured PBMCs, taken from culture after CMV antigen stimulation. The source is a human donor in good health (CMV status not recorded). Some clones in this sample may be carry-over from other donors' samples.

The chain combines TRBV19 with TRBJ2-1; D is undetermined. Germline V lookup: CDR1 LNHDA, CDR2 SQIVND (reference sequence). V lost 1 base to trimming and J lost 8 bases, with 9 bases between them. The CDR3 consists of 13 residues. CDR3 residues: CASSIASSDEQFF. The CDR3 nucleotides read TGTGCCAGTAGTATAGCCAGTTCGGATGAGCAGTTCTTC.

This chain connects TRBV28 to TRBJ2-7; no clear D gene. V was pared by 2 bases and J by 2 bases, with 7 bases between. The CDR3 loop spans 13 amino acids. The V gene's germline CDR1 is MDHEN and CDR2 SYDVKM. CDR3 loop: CASSLIGAYEQYF. In DNA form, the CDR3 reads TGTGCCAGCAGTTTAATAGGTGCCTACGAGCAGTACTTC.

The chain employs TRBV7-2 and TRBJ2-5; 8 bases line up with TRBD2. This CDR3 spans 17 amino acids. CDR1 SGHTA and CDR2 FQGNSA come from the germline V gene. Germline trimming cut 5 bases from V and 5 bases from J; bases unmatched to any gene: 16. DNA for the CDR3: TGTGCCAGCAGCCCGTACGGGGGGGAGAAAGGGATGGAGACCCAGTACTTC. Protein sequence: CASSPYGGEKGMETQYF.

V usage is TRBV4-1 and J usage is TRBJ2-2, with D uncertain. There are 17 residues in the CDR3. Germline V gives CDR1 MGHRA, CDR2 YSYEKL. V was trimmed by 4 bases and J by 4 bases, leaving 19 bases between them. In DNA, the CDR3 is TGCGCCAGCAGCCGATGGATCGAACTTTCGGGCACCGGGGAGCTGTTTTTT. Translation: CASSRWIELSGTGELFF.

This chain joins TRBV7-6 and TRBJ2-1, with 7 bases lining up with TRBD2. Looked up from germline, CDR1 is SGHVS and CDR2 is FNYEAQ. CDR3 length: 18 amino acids. The V segment lost 1 base and the J segment 2 bases; nucleotides outside the gene matches: 11. Written as DNA, the CDR3 is TGTGCCAGCAGCTTAGAGCCCGCGCTAGCGGACGCCTACAATGAGCAGTTCTTC. It translates to CASSLEPALADAYNEQFF.

This sequence joins TRBV7-6 and TRBJ2-1; 15 bases agree with TRBD2. V was clipped by 5 bases and J by 10 bases; unmatched bases: 9. The length of the CDR3 is 16 residues. CDR1 is SGHVS, CDR2 FNYEAQ, per germline. CDR3 in amino acids: CASSPWTSGGAGEQFF. DNA for the CDR3: TGTGCCAGCAGCCCGTGGACTAGCGGGGGGGCGGGAGAGCAGTTCTTC. Combining the CDR3 with reference TRBV7-6 and TRBJ2-1 gives the whole variable domain GAGVSQSPRYKVTKRGQDVALRCDPISGHVSLYWYRQALGQGPEFLTYFNYEAQQDKSGLPNDRFSAERPEGSISTLTIQRTEQRDSAMYRCASSPWTSGGAGEQFFGPGTRLTVL.

The CDR3 sequence: CASSEWEHNEQFF. CDR3 nucleotides: TGTGCCAGCAGTGAATGGGAACACAATGAGCAGTTCTTC. This chain joins TRBV25-1 and TRBJ2-1, with no clear D. V lost 1 base and J lost 5, with 6 bases in between. There are 13 residues in the CDR3. Germline-derived CDR1 and CDR2 are MGHDK and SYGVNS.

The chain combines TRBV20-1 with TRBJ2-1, with D uncertain. Deletions cut 6 bases from V and 8 bases from J, with 20 bases between. The CDR3 contains 14 residues. Per the germline V gene, CDR1 is DFQATT and CDR2 is SNEGSKA (reference sequence). The CDR3 spells CSALRLSLGYEQFF. CDR3 nucleotides: TGCAGTGCCTTGCGACTCAGCCTGGGGTATGAGCAGTTCTTC.

The sample holds a few counts of this clonotype. V usage is TRBV28 and J usage is TRBJ1-2, with TRBD1 as a possible D gene (6 bases). Trimming left V 5 bases short and J 3 bases short, with 19 bases between. The germline V gene has CDR1 MDHEN and CDR2 SYDVKM. The CDR3 has 16 amino acids. CDR3 sequence reads: CASSITGRGTYYGYTF. For the CDR3, the DNA is TGTGCCAGCAGTATTACAGGGAGGGGTACTTACTATGGCTACACCTTC.

This rearrangement joins TRBV12-3 or TRBV12-4 to TRBJ2-3; D gene unclear. V dropped 2 bases and J dropped 0 bases, with 6 bases sitting between them. CDR3 length: 14 residues. The CDR3 DNA sequence: TGTGCCAGCAGTTTACCCTTAAGCACAGATACGCAGTATTTT. Translated, it gives CASSLPLSTDTQYF.

V and J are TRBV4-3 and TRBJ2-1; TRBD2 matches 7 bases. The CDR3 extends over 18 amino acids. The germline gives CDR1 LGHNA, CDR2 YSLEER. J was trimmed by 1 base and V by 3 bases; bases with no gene match: 12. CDR3 bases: TGCGCCAGCAGCCATCTACCTTCAGCGGGGACTTCCTACAATGAGCAGTTCTTC. Translation: CASSHLPSAGTSYNEQFF.

The chain is built from TRBV7-2 and TRBJ2-3; D gene ambiguous. The germline gives CDR1 SGHTA, CDR2 FQGNSA. The CDR3 is 14 residues long. V lost 5 bases and J lost 4, with 13 bases in between. CDR3 nucleotide sequence: TGTGCCAGCAGCCCGGTTTTACCCCCAGATACGCAGTATTTT. This encodes CASSPVLPPDTQYF.

This clonotype was observed a few times. The chain is built from TRBV7-2 and TRBJ2-7, with D tentatively TRBD1 (6 bases). V was trimmed by 1 base and J by 3 bases, leaving 13 bases between them. CDR3 length: 15 residues. Germline CDR1 SGHTA, CDR2 FQGNSA. CDR3 coding DNA: TGTGCCAGCAGCTTAGAGATGACAGGTAACTACGAGCAGTACTTC. It specifies CASSLEMTGNYEQYF.

Only a few counts were recorded for this clonotype. The J gene is TRBJ1-2, the V gene TRBV20-1; 8 positions match TRBD1. The germline CDR1 and CDR2 sequences are DFQATT and SNEGSKA (reference sequence). The CDR3 covers 14 residues. V shed 3 bases and J 4 bases; nucleotides not matched to a gene: 7. The CDR3 DNA sequence: TGCAGTGCTAGTACGGGACAGGAAGCCTATGGCTACACCTTC. It is translated as CSASTGQEAYGYTF.

This clonotype appeared a few times. This rearrangement joins TRBV7-2 to TRBJ2-1, with D perhaps given as TRBD1 or TRBD2 (5 bases each). There are 17 residues in the CDR3. CDR1 is SGHTA and CDR2 is FQGNSA in the germline V gene. Trimming took 4 bases from V and 6 from J, leaving 22 bases between them. The CDR3 bases are TGTGCCAGCAGCTCAGAATCTCATTCGACGGGGCTCAATGAGCAGTTCTTC. Protein sequence: CASSSESHSTGLNEQFF.

This clonotype was seen a few times. The V gene is TRBV18, the J gene TRBJ2-7; D is possibly TRBD1 (5 bases). The CDR3 runs to 16 residues. From germline, CDR1 is KGHSH and CDR2 LQKENI. Trimming removed 3 bases from V and 0 bases from J, with 15 bases in between. Written as DNA, the CDR3 is TGTGCCAGCTCACCCCACCCAGGGTCCAGCTCCTACGAGCAGTACTTC. Translating it yields CASSPHPGSSSYEQYF. The full variable domain, rest sourced from reference TRBV18 and TRBJ2-7, is NAGVMQNPRHLVRRRGQEARLRCSPMKGHSHVYWYRQLPEEGLKFMVYLQKENIIDESGMPKERFSAEFPKEGPSILRIQQVVRGDSAAYFCASSPHPGSSSYEQYFGPGTRLTVT.

The chain employs TRBV4-1 and TRBJ1-5; D is undetermined. Deletions cut 3 bases from V and 1 base from J, with 10 bases between. The CDR3 runs to 15 residues. CDR1 MGHRA and CDR2 YSYEKL come from the germline V gene. DNA for the CDR3: TGCGCCAGCAGCCAGCTAGTGGGAAGCAATCAGCCCCAGCATTTT. It is translated as CASSQLVGSNQPQHF.

Ten or more counts support this clonotype. The V and J genes are TRBV7-2 and TRBJ1-6; no reliable D call. The germline V and J ends were trimmed by 5 bases and 2 bases, with 13 bases remaining between them. The CDR3 loop spans 16 amino acids. Germline lookup yields CDR1 SGHTA and CDR2 FQGNSA. In nucleotides, the CDR3 is TGTGCCAGCAGCCCCGCCGCGGCCGCCTATAATTCACCCCTCCACTTT. As protein: CASSPAAAAYNSPLHF. The variable domain in full, completed from reference TRBV7-2 and TRBJ1-6, reads GAGVSQSPSNKVTEKGKDVELRCDPISGHTALYWYRQSLGQGLEFLIYFQGNSAPDKSGLPSDRFSAERTGGSVSTLTIQRTQQEDSAVYLCASSPAAAAYNSPLHFGNGTRLTVT.

The V call is TRBV5-5, the J call TRBJ1-1; 8 bases map to TRBD1. The CDR3 is 14 amino acids. The V gene's germline CDR1 is SGHKS and CDR2 YYEKEE (reference sequence). J was trimmed by 3 bases and V by 0 bases; bases with no gene match: 1. DNA of the CDR3: TGTGCCAGCAGCTTGGGGACAGGGCACACTGAAGCTTTCTTT. Translated: CASSLGTGHTEAFF.

The V call is TRBV10-3, the J call TRBJ2-1, with a possible D match to TRBD2 (6 bases). Germline CDR1 is ENHRY and CDR2 is SYGVKD. The V and J ends lost 3 bases and 3 bases respectively, with 12 bases between them. The CDR3 contains 15 residues. CDR3 nucleotides: TGTGCCATCAGTGACGAACGGGGGAGCTACAATGAGCAGTTCTTC. It specifies CAISDERGSYNEQFF.

The rearrangement joins TRBV7-3 to TRBJ1-1, with unresolved D. The CDR3 extends over 13 amino acids. CDR1 is SGHTA and CDR2 is FQGTGA in the germline V gene. V was cut by 2 bases and J by 1 base, with 5 bases left in between. As DNA, the CDR3 is TGTGCCAGCAGCTTATACGCGAACACTGAAGCTTTCTTT. Translating it yields CASSLYANTEAFF.

This clonotype was observed at least ten times. In nucleotides, the CDR3 is TGCGCCAGCAGCCAAACCTCGGGACAAGACAATGAGCAGTTCTTC. Protein sequence: CASSQTSGQDNEQFF. The chain recombines TRBV4-1 with TRBJ2-1; the D gene is possibly TRBD1 (6 bases). The CDR3 sequence is 15 residues long. Trimming cost V 2 bases and J 5 bases, with 13 bases left between them. Germline CDR1 reads MGHRA; CDR2 reads YSYEKL.

This chain's CDR3 is CASSQGRDRGFAEAFF. Written as DNA, the CDR3 is TGCGCCAGCAGCCAAGGAAGGGACAGGGGGTTTGCTGAAGCTTTCTTT. The chain uses TRBV4-3 and TRBJ1-1; 11 bases agree with TRBD1. Germline assignment: CDR1 LGHNA and CDR2 YSLEER. The CDR3 runs to 16 residues. Trimming at V came to 1 base and at J to 6 bases, leaving 7 bases not matched to a gene.

This clonotype has only a few counts. The J gene is TRBJ1-2, the V gene TRBV7-8; perhaps TRBD1 as D (6 bases). CDR1 is SGHVS, CDR2 FQNEAQ, per germline. V shed 2 bases and J shed 5 bases, with 12 bases lying between them. This CDR3 has 14 amino acids. This chain's CDR3 is CASSLSVTGYGYTF. The CDR3 DNA reads as TGTGCCAGCAGCTTATCTGTCACAGGGTATGGCTACACCTTC.

The chain joins TRBV7-9 to TRBJ1-2; 9 positions match TRBD1. V dropped 8 bases and J dropped 6; count of bases not matched to a gene: 13. The germline CDR1 and CDR2 sequences are SEHNR and FQNEAQ (reference sequence). CDR3 length: 15 residues. The CDR3 DNA reads TGTGCCAGCGGCCAACAGGGGGCCGTGAGCCATGGCTACACCTTC. It codes for CASGQQGAVSHGYTF.